The present T cell receptor beta chain was sequenced within a study of T cell responses to AZD1222 COVID-19 vaccine. This clone appeared once. Its antigen is undetermined. Broader study findings: With two AZD1222 doses given, Spike-specific TCR breadth and depth both rose. Most donors were white British, females outnumbered males, and clonal diversity was possibly underestimated. Spike was spanned by vaccine-associated CD4 TCRs, with dominance at 160-218 and 743-854.

Data came from immunoSEQ multiplex PCR; TCRdb stores just in-frame clones and leaves some out. Of 140,000 to 150,000 clones listed, approximately 94% were seen once; the top ten hold 7.5% to 9.5%. This CDR3 has 12 amino acids. CDR1 SEHNR and CDR2 FQNEAQ come from the germline V gene (reference sequence). V was cut by 8 bases and J by 4 bases, with 11 bases left in between. The rearrangement joins TRBV7-9 to TRBJ2-5; D is ambiguous. The sample in question was peripheral blood, obtained on day 0 of AZD1222 vaccination. The receptor comes from an adult in good health. For the CDR3, the DNA is TGTGCCAGCGATCGGTTATTAGAGACCCAGTACTTC. Translation: CASDRLLETQYF.